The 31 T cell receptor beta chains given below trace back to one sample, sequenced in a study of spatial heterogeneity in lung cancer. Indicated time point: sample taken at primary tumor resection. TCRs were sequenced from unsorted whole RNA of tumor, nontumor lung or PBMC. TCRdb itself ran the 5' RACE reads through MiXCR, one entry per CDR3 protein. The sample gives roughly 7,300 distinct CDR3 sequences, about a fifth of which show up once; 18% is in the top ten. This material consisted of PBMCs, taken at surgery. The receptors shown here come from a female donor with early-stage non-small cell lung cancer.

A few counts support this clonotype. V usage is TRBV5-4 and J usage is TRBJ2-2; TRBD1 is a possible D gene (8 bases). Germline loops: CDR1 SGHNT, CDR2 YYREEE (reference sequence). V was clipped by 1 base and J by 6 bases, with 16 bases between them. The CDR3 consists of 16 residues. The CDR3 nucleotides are TGTGCCAGCAGCTTGAGCGGGACAGGAGGGGCCGGGGAGCTGTTTTTT. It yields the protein CASSLSGTGGAGELFF.

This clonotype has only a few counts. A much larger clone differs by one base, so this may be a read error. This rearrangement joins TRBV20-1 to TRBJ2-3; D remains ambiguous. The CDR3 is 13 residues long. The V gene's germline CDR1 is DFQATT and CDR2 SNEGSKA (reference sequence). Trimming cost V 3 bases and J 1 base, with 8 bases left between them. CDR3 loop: CSASVMGTDTQYF. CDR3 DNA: TGCAGTGCTAGCGTCATGGGCACAGATACGCAGTATTTT.

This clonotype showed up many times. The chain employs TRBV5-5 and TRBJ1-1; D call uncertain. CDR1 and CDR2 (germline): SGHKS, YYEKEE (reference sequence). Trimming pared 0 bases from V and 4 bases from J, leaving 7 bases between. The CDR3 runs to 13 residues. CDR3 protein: CASSLVEGTEAFF. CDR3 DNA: TGTGCCAGCAGCTTGGTGGAGGGCACTGAAGCTTTCTTT.

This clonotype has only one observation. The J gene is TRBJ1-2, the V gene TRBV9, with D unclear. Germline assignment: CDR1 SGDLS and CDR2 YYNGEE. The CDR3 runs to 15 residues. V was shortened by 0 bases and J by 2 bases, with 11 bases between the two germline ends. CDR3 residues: CASSVVSAGNYGYTF. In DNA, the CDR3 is TGTGCCAGCAGCGTAGTGTCGGCGGGGAACTATGGCTACACCTTC. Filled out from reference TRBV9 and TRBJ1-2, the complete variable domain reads DSGVTQTPKHLITATGQRVTLRCSPRSGDLSVYWYQQSLDQGLQFLIQYYNGEERAKGNILERFSAQQFPDLHSELNLSSLELGDSALYFCASSVVSAGNYGYTFGSGTRLTVV.

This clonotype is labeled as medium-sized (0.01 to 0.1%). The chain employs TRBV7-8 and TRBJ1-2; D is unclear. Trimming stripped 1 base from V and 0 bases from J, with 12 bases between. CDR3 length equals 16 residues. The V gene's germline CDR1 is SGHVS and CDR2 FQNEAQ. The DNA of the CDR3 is TGTGCCAGCAGCTTAGGGCGGGGTCGGACTAACTATGGCTACACCTTC. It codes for CASSLGRGRTNYGYTF.

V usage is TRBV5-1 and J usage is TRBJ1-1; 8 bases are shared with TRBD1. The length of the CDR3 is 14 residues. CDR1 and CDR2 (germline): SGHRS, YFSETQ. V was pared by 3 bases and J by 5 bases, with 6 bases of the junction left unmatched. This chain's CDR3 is CASSWGTGGTEAFF. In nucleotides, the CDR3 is TGCGCCAGCAGCTGGGGGACAGGTGGGACTGAAGCTTTCTTT.

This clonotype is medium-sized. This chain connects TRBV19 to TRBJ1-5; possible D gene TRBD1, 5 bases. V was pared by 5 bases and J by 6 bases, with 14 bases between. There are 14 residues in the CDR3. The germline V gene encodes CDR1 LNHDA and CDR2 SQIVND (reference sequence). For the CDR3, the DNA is TGTGCCAGTAGTGAGGGGCAGAGGAGTCAGCCCCAGCATTTT. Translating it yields CASSEGQRSQPQHF. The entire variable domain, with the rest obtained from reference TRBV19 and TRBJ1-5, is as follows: DGGITQSPKYLFRKEGQNVTLSCEQNLNHDAMYWYRQDPGQGLRLIYYSQIVNDFQKGDIAEGYSVSREKKESFPLTVTSAQKNPTAFYLCASSEGQRSQPQHFGDGTRLSIL.

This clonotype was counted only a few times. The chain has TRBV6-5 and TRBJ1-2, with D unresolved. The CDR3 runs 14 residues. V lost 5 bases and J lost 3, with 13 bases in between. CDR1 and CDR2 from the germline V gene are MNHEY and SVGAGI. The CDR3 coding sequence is TGTGCCAGCAGTGGGGATAGTACGGACTATGGCTACACCTTC. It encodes CASSGDSTDYGYTF.

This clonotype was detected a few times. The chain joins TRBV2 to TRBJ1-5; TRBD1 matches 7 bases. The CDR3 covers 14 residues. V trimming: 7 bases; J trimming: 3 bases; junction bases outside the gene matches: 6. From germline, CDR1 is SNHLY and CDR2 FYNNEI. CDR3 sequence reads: CASMVRGPNQPQHF. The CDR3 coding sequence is TGTGCCAGCATGGTTAGGGGGCCCAATCAGCCCCAGCATTTT.

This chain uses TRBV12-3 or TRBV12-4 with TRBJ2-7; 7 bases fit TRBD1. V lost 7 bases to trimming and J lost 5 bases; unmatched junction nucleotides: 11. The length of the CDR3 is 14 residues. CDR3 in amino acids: CASTHDRVQNEQYF. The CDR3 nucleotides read TGTGCCAGCACTCACGACAGGGTACAGAACGAGCAGTACTTC.

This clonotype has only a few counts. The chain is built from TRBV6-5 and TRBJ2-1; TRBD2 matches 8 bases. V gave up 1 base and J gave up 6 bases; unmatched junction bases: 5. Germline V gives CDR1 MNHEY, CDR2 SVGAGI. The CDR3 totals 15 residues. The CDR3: CASSYFSGGANEQFF. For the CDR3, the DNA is TGTGCCAGCAGTTACTTCTCCGGGGGGGCCAATGAGCAGTTCTTC.

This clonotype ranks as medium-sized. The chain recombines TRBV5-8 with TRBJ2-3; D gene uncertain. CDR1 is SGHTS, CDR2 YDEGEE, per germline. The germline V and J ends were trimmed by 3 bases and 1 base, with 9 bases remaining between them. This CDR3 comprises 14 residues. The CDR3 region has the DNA TGTGCCAGCAGCTCCCTTCACGGCACAGATACGCAGTATTTT. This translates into CASSSLHGTDTQYF.

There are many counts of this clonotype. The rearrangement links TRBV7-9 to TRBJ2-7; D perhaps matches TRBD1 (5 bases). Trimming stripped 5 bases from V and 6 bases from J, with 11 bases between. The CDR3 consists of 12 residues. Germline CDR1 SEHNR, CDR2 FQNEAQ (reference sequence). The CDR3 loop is CASSPVGAEQYV. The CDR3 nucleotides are TGTGCCAGCAGCCCGGTTGGGGCCGAGCAGTACGTC.

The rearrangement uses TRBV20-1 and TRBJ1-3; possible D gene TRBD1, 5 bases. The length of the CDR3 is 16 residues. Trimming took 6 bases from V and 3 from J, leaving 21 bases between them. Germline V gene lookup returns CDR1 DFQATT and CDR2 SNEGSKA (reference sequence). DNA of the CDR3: TGCAGTGCGTCAAGGGCGGCAGGGTTACTTGGAAACACCATATATTTT. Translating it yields CSASRAAGLLGNTIYF.

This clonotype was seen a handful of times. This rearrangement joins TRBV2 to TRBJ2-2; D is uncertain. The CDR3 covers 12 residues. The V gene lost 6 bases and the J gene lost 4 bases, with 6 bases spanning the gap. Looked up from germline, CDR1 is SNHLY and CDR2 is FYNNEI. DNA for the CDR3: TGTGCCAGCAGGAGCCTCACCGGGGAGCTGTTTTTT. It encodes CASRSLTGELFF.

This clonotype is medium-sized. This CDR3 reads CASSQEGGTYEQYF. CDR3 coding DNA: TGCGCCAGCAGCCAAGAAGGGGGGACCTACGAGCAGTACTTC. The rearrangement joins TRBV4-1 to TRBJ2-7; either TRBD1 or TRBD2 may fit D (6 bases each). Looked up from germline, CDR1 is MGHRA and CDR2 is YSYEKL. CDR3 length equals 14 residues. Trimming pared 0 bases from V and 2 bases from J, leaving 8 bases between.

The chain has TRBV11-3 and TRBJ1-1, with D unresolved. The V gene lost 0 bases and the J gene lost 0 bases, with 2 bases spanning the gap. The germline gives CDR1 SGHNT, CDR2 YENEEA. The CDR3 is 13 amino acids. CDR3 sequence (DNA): TGTGCCAGCAGCTTAGAGATGAACACTGAAGCTTTCTTT. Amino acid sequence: CASSLEMNTEAFF.

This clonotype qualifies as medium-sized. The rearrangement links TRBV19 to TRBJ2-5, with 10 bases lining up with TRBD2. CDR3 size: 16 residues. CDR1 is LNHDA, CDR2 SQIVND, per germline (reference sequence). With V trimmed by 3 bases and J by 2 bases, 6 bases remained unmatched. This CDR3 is CASSMLAGGPQETQYF. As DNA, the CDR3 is TGTGCCAGTAGTATGTTAGCGGGGGGCCCGCAAGAGACCCAGTACTTC.

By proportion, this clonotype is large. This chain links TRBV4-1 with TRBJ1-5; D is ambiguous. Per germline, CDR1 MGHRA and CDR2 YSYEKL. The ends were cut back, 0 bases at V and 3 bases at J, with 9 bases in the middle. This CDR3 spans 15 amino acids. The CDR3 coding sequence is TGCGCCAGCAGCCAAGAAGGCAGGCCCAATCAGCCCCAGCATTTT. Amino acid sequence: CASSQEGRPNQPQHF.

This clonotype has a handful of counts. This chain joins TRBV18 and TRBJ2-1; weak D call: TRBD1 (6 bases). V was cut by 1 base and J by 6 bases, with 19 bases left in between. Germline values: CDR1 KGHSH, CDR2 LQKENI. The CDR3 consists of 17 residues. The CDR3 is CASSPLGWGRLGNEQFF. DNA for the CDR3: TGTGCCAGCTCACCACTTGGGTGGGGGCGACTTGGCAATGAGCAGTTCTTC.

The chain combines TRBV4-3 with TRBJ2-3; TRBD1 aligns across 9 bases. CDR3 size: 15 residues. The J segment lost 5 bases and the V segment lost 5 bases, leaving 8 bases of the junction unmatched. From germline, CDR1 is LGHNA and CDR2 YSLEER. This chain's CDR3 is CASSSTGQGIDTQYF. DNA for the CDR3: TGCGCCAGCAGCTCTACGGGACAGGGAATAGATACGCAGTATTTT.

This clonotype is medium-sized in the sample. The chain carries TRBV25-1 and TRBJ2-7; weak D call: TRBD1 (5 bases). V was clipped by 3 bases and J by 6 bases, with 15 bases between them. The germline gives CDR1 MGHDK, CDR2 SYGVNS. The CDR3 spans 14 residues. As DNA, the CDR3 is TGTGCCAGCAGTGATCTTCAGGGCCGGAGCGAGCAGTACTTC. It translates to CASSDLQGRSEQYF.

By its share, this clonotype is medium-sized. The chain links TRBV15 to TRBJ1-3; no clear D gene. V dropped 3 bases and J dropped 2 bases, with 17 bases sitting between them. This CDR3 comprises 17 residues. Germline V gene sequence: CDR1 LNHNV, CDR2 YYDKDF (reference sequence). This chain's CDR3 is CATSRIQVPGAGNTIYF. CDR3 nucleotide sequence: TGTGCCACCAGCAGGATCCAGGTTCCCGGGGCTGGAAACACCATATATTTT.

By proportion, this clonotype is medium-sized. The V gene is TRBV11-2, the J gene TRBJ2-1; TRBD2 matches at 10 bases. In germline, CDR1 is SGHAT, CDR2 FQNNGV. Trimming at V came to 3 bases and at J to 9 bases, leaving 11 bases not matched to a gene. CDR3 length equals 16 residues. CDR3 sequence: CASSFQSGRAPGEQFF. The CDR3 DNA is TGTGCCAGCAGCTTCCAAAGCGGGAGGGCCCCAGGTGAGCAGTTCTTC. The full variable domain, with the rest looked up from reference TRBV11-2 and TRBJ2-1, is EAGVAQSPRYKIIEKRQSVAFWCNPISGHATLYWYQQILGQGPKLLIQFQNNGVVDDSQLPKDRFSAERLKGVDSTLKIQPAKLEDSAVYLCASSFQSGRAPGEQFFGPGTRLTVL.

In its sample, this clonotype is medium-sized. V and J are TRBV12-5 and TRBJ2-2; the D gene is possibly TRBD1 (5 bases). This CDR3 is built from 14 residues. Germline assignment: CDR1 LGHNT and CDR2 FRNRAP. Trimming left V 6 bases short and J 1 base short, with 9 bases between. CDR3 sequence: CASGRDRNTGELFF. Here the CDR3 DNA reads TGTGCTAGTGGCCGCGACAGGAACACCGGGGAGCTGTTTTTT.

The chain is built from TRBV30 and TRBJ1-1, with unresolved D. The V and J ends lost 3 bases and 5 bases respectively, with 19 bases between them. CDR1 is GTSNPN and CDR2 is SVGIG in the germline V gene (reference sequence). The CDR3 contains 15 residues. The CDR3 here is CAWRMTRLAGTEAFF. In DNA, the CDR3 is TGTGCCTGGAGGATGACTAGACTTGCGGGGACTGAAGCTTTCTTT.

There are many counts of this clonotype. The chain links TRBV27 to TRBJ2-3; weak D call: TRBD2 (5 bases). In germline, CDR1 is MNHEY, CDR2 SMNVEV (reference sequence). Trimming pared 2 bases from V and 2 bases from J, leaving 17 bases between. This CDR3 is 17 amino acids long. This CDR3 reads CASSLGLAGPYTDTQYF. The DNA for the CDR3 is TGTGCCAGCAGTTTAGGGCTAGCTGGGCCTTACACAGATACGCAGTATTTT.

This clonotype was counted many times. The CDR3 sequence is CAWEQGNQPQHF. The DNA of the CDR3 is TGTGCCTGGGAACAAGGAAATCAGCCCCAGCATTTT. V usage is TRBV30 and J usage is TRBJ1-5, with no clear D. In germline, CDR1 is GTSNPN, CDR2 SVGIG (reference sequence). The CDR3 consists of 12 residues. V lost 5 bases to trimming and J lost 4 bases, with 9 bases between them. Looking up the rest from reference TRBV30 and TRBJ1-5 gives the full variable domain: SQTIHQWPATLVQPVGSPLSLECTVEGTSNPNLYWYRQAAGRGLQLLFYSVGIGQISSEVPQNLSASRPQDRQFILSSKKLLLSDSGFYLCAWEQGNQPQHFGDGTRLSIL.

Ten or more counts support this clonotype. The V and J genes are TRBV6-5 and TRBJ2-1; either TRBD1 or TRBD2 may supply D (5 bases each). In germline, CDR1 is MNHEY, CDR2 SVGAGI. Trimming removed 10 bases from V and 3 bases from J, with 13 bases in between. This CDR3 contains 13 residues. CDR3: CATRGRNYNEQFF. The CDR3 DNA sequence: TGTGCCACCCGGGGCAGGAACTACAATGAGCAGTTCTTC.

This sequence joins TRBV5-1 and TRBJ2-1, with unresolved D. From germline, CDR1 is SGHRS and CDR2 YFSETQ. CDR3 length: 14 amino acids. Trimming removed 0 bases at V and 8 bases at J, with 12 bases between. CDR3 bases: TGCGCCAGCAGCTTGGAGAGGCCTTCGGATGAGCAGTTCTTC. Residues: CASSLERPSDEQFF. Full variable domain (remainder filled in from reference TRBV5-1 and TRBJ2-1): KAGVTQTPRYLIKTRGQQVTLSCSPISGHRSVSWYQQTPGQGLQFLFEYFSETQRNKGNFPGRFSGRQFSNSRSEMNVSTLELGDSALYLCASSLERPSDEQFFGPGTRLTVL.

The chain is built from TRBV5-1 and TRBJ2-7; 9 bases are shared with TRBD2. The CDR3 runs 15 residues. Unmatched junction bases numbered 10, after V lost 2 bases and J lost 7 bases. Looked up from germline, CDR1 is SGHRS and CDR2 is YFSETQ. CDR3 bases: TGCGCCAGCAGCTTCCTGACTAGCGGCAGCGGGGAGCAGTACTTC. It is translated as CASSFLTSGSGEQYF.